The T cell receptor beta chain under discussion was sequenced for a study of blood T cells in healthy people across ages. Of note for this clonotype: Its specificity is not known.

V was cut by 3 bases and J by 1 base, with 13 bases left in between. The length of the CDR3 is 16 residues. Study conclusions and caveats: Unsorted PBMCs blocked a conclusive comparison of naive and antigen-experienced cells. It was found that TCR beta diversity correlated strongly with the percentage of naive T cells.

A J-beta primer mix and a sample-barcoded 5' primer were used in a second PCR of roughly 6 to 11 cycles. TCRdb fed the 5' RACE reads into MiXCR, producing one record per CDR3 protein. The sample lists about 1,500,000 distinct CDR3 sequences, roughly 27% seen once, with about 8% in the top ten. This TCR was sampled from a woman aged 25 to 39 in good health. V and J are TRBV12-3 or TRBV12-4 and TRBJ1-5; D is unclear. Source material: blood. The CDR3 bases are TGTGCCAGCAGTTTCGGTGGTGTCCGGAGCAATCAGCCCCAGCATTTT. It encodes CASSFGGVRSNQPQHF.